A single sample is the source of the 19 T cell receptor beta chains below, sequenced in a study of Ad26.COV2.S vaccination and SARS-CoV-2 variants. The table came from immunoSEQ multiplex PCR; TCRdb's copy has only in-frame clones and leaves some out. The table lists about 350,000 clones, 85% of them singletons. The treatment is: around 19 received Ad26.COV2.S at low or high dose, single or two shots; five or six received placebo; per-sample allocation not given. Sampling was done on day 63 after the first vaccine or placebo injection. The sequencing used peripheral blood, collected in a trial of Ad26.COV2.S vaccine versus placebo. The receptors were gathered from a person between 18 and 59 years old who received the Ad26.COV2.S COVID-19 vaccine or a placebo.

This chain uses TRBV5-6 with TRBJ2-7; TRBD2 agrees at 12 bases. Germline CDR1 and CDR2: SGHDT and YYEEEE. Unmatched junction bases numbered 4, after V lost 0 bases and J lost 0 bases. The CDR3 has 17 amino acids. Written as DNA, the CDR3 is TGTGCCAGCAGCTTGGAACTAGCGGGAGGCCCCTCCTACGAGCAGTACTTC. It is translated as CASSLELAGGPSYEQYF.

The chain links TRBV5-4 to TRBJ1-5; TRBD1 might be the D (5 bases). The CDR3 consists of 13 residues. The V gene lost 5 bases and the J gene lost 6 bases, with 12 bases spanning the gap. Germline values: CDR1 SGHNT, CDR2 YYREEE (reference sequence). CDR3 coding DNA: TGTGCCAGCAGTTCGGGGGGTGGTCAGCCCCAGCATTTT. It codes for CASSSGGGQPQHF.

The chain carries TRBV7-2 and TRBJ1-6; D is ambiguous. The CDR3 sequence is 12 residues long. The germline gives CDR1 SGHTA, CDR2 FQGNSA. V gave up 1 base and J gave up 11 bases, with 6 bases separating them. DNA of the CDR3: TGTGCCAGCAGCTTAGAAAGCCCACCCCTCCACTTT. This codes for CASSLESPPLHF.

This chain links TRBV10-3 with TRBJ2-7, with 7 bases identical to TRBD1. V was pared by 0 bases and J by 7 bases, with 12 bases of the junction left unmatched. Germline CDR1 reads ENHRY; CDR2 reads SYGVKD. CDR3 length: 16 amino acids. CDR3 bases: TGTGCCATCAGTGAGTCCCACGCTAAACAGGGGCCTGAGCAGTACTTC. Amino acid sequence: CAISESHAKQGPEQYF.

V and J are TRBV7-2 and TRBJ1-1; possibly TRBD1 for D (5 bases). The germline V gene encodes CDR1 SGHTA and CDR2 FQGNSA. V was clipped by 3 bases and J by 1 base, with 15 bases between them. CDR3 size: 16 residues. The CDR3 region has the DNA TGTGCCAGCAGCTTCCCCACCGGGGGGACGAACACTGAAGCTTTCTTT. Translation: CASSFPTGGTNTEAFF. The full variable domain, completed using reference TRBV7-2 and TRBJ1-1, is GAGVSQSPSNKVTEKGKDVELRCDPISGHTALYWYRQSLGQGLEFLIYFQGNSAPDKSGLPSDRFSAERTGGSVSTLTIQRTQQEDSAVYLCASSFPTGGTNTEAFFGQGTRLTVV.

This clone was observed a handful of times. This chain joins TRBV6-5 and TRBJ1-4; possible D gene TRBD1, 5 bases. Germline V CDR1 and CDR2: MNHEY, SVGAGI. The V end was cut by 0 bases, the J end by 10 bases, with 9 bases between. CDR3 length equals 13 residues. CDR3 sequence reads: CASSYSSGGKLFF. The CDR3 DNA sequence: TGTGCCAGCAGTTACTCGTCCGGGGGAAAACTGTTTTTT.

This rearrangement joins TRBV6-5 to TRBJ1-3; no reliable D call. V shed 7 bases and J shed 4 bases, with 5 bases lying between them. Germline CDR1 MNHEY, CDR2 SVGAGI. CDR3 size: 11 residues. The CDR3 here is CASMRGNTIYF. The DNA of the CDR3 is TGTGCCAGCATGAGGGGAAACACCATATATTTT.

J is TRBJ1-2 and V is TRBV19; tentative D call: TRBD1 (5 bases). The length of the CDR3 is 13 residues. Germline V gene sequence: CDR1 LNHDA, CDR2 SQIVND (reference sequence). Between the trimmed V and J ends, which lost 5 bases and 8 bases, there was a span of 15 bases. CDR3 in DNA: TGTGCCAGTAGTGTTGACAGTCGGGGCGGCTACACCTTC. Translation gives CASSVDSRGGYTF.

The J gene is TRBJ1-2, the V gene TRBV7-8; D may be TRBD1 (5 bases). From germline, CDR1 is SGHVS and CDR2 FQNEAQ. The CDR3 sequence is 15 residues long. Trimming left V 5 bases short and J 7 bases short, with 20 bases between. The CDR3 nucleotides are TGTGCCAGCAGCCTTCTTCACCGGGACTTGAGTGGCTACACCTTC. Translation gives CASSLLHRDLSGYTF.

V and J are TRBV7-9 and TRBJ2-6; TRBD2 might be the D (5 bases). With 5 bases removed from V and 1 base from J, the gap between germline ends came to 15 bases. Germline CDR1 SEHNR, CDR2 FQNEAQ (reference sequence). This CDR3 comprises 17 residues. CDR3 loop: CASSPKRGWSGANVLTF. CDR3 nucleotides: TGTGCCAGCAGCCCGAAACGAGGGTGGTCTGGGGCCAACGTCCTGACTTTC.

This clone was observed a single time. The DNA is omitted, as the CDR3 cannot be located on it reliably, and the CDR3 follows TCRdb's listing. The chain combines TRBV21-1 with TRBJ1-5; TRBD1 is the table's D call and was not checked against the DNA. TRBV21-1 is termed a pseudogene. The CDR3 is 17 residues long, ends included. The chain's CDR3 is CASSKWARGSTNQPQHF.

V usage is TRBV2 and J usage is TRBJ1-6; D is possibly TRBD1 (6 bases). Germline V lookup: CDR1 SNHLY, CDR2 FYNNEI. The CDR3 totals 17 residues. V shed 5 bases and J shed 10 bases, with 24 bases lying between them. The chain's CDR3 is CASSPGGGGRVLSPLHF. CDR3 in DNA: TGTGCCAGCAGTCCTGGTGGTGGGGGGCGCGTCCTGTCACCCCTCCACTTT.

The CDR3 DNA follows: TGTGCCAGCAGTGATAGGGCAGTCTGGGCTTTCTTT. It translates to CASSDRAVWAFF. The chain employs TRBV2 and TRBJ1-1; no clear D. This CDR3 comprises 12 residues. The V gene lost 3 bases and the J gene lost 11 bases, with 13 bases spanning the gap. Germline CDR1 reads SNHLY; CDR2 reads FYNNEI. Using reference TRBV2 and TRBJ1-1 for the parts outside the CDR3, the full variable domain is EPEVTQTPSHQVTQMGQEVILRCVPISNHLYFYWYRQILGQKVEFLVSFYNNEISEKSEIFDDQFSVERPDGSNFTLKIRSTKLEDSAMYFCASSDRAVWAFFGQGTRLTVV.

The chain employs TRBV3-1 (or the pseudogene TRBV3-2) and TRBJ2-5, with TRBD2 matching over 13 bases. This CDR3 region has 17 residues. V dropped 4 bases and J dropped 2; count of bases not matched to a gene: 7. Germline values: CDR1 LGHDT, CDR2 YNNKEL (reference sequence). This CDR3 reads CASSPLGLAGVQETQYF. The CDR3 nucleotides read TGTGCCAGCAGCCCCCTTGGACTAGCGGGAGTACAAGAGACCCAGTACTTC.

The chain joins TRBV5-6 to TRBJ2-2, with D possibly being TRBD1 (8 bases). This CDR3 comprises 19 residues. In germline, CDR1 is SGHDT, CDR2 YYEEEE. Trimming took 0 bases from V and 3 from J, leaving 21 bases between them. The CDR3 nucleotides are TGTGCCAGCAGCTTGGTAGGACAGGGAGGGGGAGCTCACACCGGGGAGCTGTTTTTT. It is translated as CASSLVGQGGGAHTGELFF.

In DNA, the CDR3 is TGCGCCAGCAGATTGACAGGGGACGCCACTGAAGCTTTCTTT. Translated: CASRLTGDATEAFF. This sequence joins TRBV4-1 and TRBJ1-1, with TRBD1 matching over 8 bases. The CDR3 runs to 14 residues. The junction had 7 bases not matched to a gene; V was cut back by 6 bases and J by 4 bases. Germline V gene sequence: CDR1 MGHRA, CDR2 YSYEKL.

This rearrangement joins TRBV5-6 to TRBJ1-1, with D maybe TRBD1 (5 bases). The CDR3 runs 15 residues. Per germline, CDR1 SGHDT and CDR2 YYEEEE. Trimming left V 3 bases short and J 3 bases short, with 15 bases between. The CDR3 DNA reads as TGTGCCAGCAGCTCTACCGGGACCGACTACACTGAAGCTTTCTTT. It translates to CASSSTGTDYTEAFF. Together with reference TRBV5-6 and TRBJ1-1, the CDR3 gives the full variable domain: DAGVTQSPTHLIKTRGQQVTLRCSPKSGHDTVSWYQQALGQGPQFIFQYYEEEERQRGNFPDRFSGHQFPNYSSELNVNALLLGDSALYLCASSSTGTDYTEAFFGQGTRLTVV.

This clone was recorded only once. The chain has TRBV7-2 and TRBJ2-7, with 7 bases fitting TRBD2. Trimming at V came to 1 base and at J to 2 bases, leaving 5 bases not matched to a gene. This CDR3 has 15 residues. Looked up from germline, CDR1 is SGHTA and CDR2 is FQGNSA. This chain's CDR3 is CASSLGGGDPYEQYF. DNA of the CDR3: TGTGCCAGCAGCTTAGGTGGGGGGGACCCCTACGAGCAGTACTTC.

The V call is TRBV11-2, the J call TRBJ2-7; D perhaps matches TRBD1 (6 bases). V lost 5 bases to trimming and J lost 4 bases, with 9 bases between them. The CDR3 runs 12 residues. Germline V gene data show CDR1 as SGHAT and CDR2 as FQNNGV. The CDR3 DNA reads TGTGCCAGCAGCCAACAGGGATACGAGCAGTACTTC. This translates into CASSQQGYEQYF.